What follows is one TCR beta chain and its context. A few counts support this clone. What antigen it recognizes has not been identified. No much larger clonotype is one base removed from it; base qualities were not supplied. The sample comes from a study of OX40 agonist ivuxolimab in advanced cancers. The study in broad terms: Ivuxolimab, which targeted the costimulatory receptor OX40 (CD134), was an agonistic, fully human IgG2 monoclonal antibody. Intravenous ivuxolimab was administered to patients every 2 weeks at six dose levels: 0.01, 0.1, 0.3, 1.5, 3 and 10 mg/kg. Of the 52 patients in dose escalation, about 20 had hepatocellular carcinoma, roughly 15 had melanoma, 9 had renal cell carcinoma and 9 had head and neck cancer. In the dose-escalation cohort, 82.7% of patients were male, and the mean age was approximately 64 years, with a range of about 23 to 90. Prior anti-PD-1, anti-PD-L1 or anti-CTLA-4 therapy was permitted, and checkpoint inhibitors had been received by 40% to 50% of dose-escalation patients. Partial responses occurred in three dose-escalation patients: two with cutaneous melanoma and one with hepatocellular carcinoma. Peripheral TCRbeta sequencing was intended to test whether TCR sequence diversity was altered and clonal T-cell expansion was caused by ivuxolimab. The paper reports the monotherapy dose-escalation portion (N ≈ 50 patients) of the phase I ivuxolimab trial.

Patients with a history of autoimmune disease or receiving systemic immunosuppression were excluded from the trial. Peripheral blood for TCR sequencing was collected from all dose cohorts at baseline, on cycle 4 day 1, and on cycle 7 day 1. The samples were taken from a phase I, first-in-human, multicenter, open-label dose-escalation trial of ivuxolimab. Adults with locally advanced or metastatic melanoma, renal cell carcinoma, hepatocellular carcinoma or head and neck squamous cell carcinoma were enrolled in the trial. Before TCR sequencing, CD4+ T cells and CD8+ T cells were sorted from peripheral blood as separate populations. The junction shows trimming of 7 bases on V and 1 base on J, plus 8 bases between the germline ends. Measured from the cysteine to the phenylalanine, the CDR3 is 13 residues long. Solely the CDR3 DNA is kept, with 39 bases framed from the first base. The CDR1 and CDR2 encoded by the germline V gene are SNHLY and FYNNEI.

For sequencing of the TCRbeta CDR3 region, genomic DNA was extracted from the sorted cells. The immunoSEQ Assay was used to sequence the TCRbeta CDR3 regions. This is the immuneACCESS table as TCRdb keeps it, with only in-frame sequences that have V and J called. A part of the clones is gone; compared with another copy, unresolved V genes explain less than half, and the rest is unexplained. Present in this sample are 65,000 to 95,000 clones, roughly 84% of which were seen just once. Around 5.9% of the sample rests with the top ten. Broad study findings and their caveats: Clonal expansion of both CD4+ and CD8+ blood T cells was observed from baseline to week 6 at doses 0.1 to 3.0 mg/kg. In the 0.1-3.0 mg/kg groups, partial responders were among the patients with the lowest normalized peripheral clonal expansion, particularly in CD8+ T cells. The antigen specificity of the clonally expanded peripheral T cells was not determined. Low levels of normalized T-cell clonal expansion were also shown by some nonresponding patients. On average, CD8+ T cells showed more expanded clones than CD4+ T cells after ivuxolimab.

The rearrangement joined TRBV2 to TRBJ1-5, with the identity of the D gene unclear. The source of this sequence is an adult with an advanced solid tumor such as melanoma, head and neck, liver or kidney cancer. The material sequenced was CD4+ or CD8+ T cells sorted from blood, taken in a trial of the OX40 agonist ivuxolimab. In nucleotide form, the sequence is TGTGCCAGCAAGGAGGAGAGCAATCAGCCCCAGCATTTT. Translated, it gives CASKEESNQPQHF. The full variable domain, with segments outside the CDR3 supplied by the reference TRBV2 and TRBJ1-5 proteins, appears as EPEVTQTPSHQVTQMGQEVILRCVPISNHLYFYWYRQILGQKVEFLVSFYNNEISEKSEIFDDQFSVERPDGSNFTLKIRSTKLEDSAMYFCASKEESNQPQHFGDGTRLSIL.